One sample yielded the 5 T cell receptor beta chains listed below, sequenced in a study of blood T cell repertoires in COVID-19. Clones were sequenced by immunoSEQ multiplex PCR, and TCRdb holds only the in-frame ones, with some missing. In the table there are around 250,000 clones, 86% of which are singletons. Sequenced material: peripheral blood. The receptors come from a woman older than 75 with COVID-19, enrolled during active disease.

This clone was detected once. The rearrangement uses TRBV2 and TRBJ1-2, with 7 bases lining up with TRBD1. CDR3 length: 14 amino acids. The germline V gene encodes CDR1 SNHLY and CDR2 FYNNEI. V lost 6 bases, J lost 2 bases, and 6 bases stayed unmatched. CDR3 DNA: TGTGCCAGCAGCTACAGGGGACTCAACTATGGCTACACCTTC. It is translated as CASSYRGLNYGYTF.

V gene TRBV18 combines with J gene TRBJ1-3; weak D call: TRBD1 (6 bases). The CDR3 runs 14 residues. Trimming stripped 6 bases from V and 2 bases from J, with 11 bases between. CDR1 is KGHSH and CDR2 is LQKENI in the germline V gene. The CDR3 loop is CASSTGLTGNTIYF. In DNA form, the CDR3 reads TGTGCCAGCTCCACAGGGCTCACTGGAAACACCATATATTTT.

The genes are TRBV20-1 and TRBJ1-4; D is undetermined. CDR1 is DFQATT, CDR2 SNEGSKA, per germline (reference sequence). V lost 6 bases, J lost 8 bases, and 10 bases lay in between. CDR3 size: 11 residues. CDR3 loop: CSAATGEKLFF. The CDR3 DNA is TGCAGTGCCGCAACCGGGGAAAAACTGTTTTTT.

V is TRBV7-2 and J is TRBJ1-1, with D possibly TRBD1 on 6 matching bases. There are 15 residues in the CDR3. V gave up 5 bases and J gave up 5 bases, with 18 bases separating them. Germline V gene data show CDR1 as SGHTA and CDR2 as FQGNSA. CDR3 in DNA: TGTGCCAGCAGCCTGCAGGGGACAATTTTGACTGAAGCTTTCTTT. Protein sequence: CASSLQGTILTEAFF.

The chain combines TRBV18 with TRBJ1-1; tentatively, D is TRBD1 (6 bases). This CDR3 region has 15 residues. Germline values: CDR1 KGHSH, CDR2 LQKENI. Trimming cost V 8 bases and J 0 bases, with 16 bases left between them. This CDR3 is CASENFGDMNTEAFF. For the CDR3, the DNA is TGTGCCAGCGAAAACTTCGGGGACATGAACACTGAAGCTTTCTTT.